This TCR beta chain was captured by sequencing in a study of shared clonotypes between healthy human individuals. Sequencing was performed with immunoSEQ multiplex PCR; in TCRdb, only in-frame clones are kept and a portion is missing. The sample lists about 1.5 million clones, approximately 97% seen once, with roughly 1.2% in the top ten. About this clone: The antigen is not known.

Study findings and constraints: Several donors showed sharing of approximately 5% of naive CD4 clonotypes.

Per the germline V gene, CDR1 is SGHRS and CDR2 is YFSETQ. The CDR3 spans 13 residues. The ends were cut back, 6 bases at V and 0 bases at J, with 8 bases in the middle. The origin of this receptor is a man aged 25 to 40 in good health. Sequenced sample: naive CD4+ T cells sorted from blood. Specified subset: CD45RA+ positively selected. The chain combines TRBV5-1 with TRBJ2-3, with D possibly matching TRBD1 (6 bases). The CDR3 loop is CASNTGSTDTQYF. The CDR3 DNA follows: TGCGCCAGCAATACAGGGAGCACAGATACGCAGTATTTT.